The rows below give T cell receptor beta chains drawn from one sample of a study of cytomegalovirus exposure and HLA in healthy donors. Libraries were prepared by immunoSEQ multiplex PCR; TCRdb keeps only in-frame clonotypes and omits some of them. Among 200,000 or so clones listed, 84% were seen once. The sequencing sample was made of PBMCs. The receptors come from a boy younger than 18 in good health and CMV-seronegative. Each CDR3 is given with its conserved first and last residue. Each record gives: J gene, V gene, CDR3 length, D gene, CDR3 DNA, CDR3 protein. The D gene is left open where the match is weak.

j_gene: TRBJ2-7; v_gene: TRBV18; len: 15; d_gene: -; CDR3nt: TGTGCCAGCTCACCTCGGGACATGGGGACCTACGAGCAGTACTTC; CDR3aa: CASSPRDMGTYEQYF
j_gene: TRBJ2-7; v_gene: TRBV30; len: 15; d_gene: TRBD1; CDR3nt: TGTGCCTTCCTCCCCTCTGGACAGGGGGCCTACGAGCAGTACTTC; CDR3aa: CAFLPSGQGAYEQYF
j_gene: TRBJ1-5; v_gene: TRBV18; len: 14; d_gene: TRBD1; CDR3nt: TGTGCCAGCTCACTCAGACAGGGGAATCAGCCCCAGCATTTT; CDR3aa: CASSLRQGNQPQHF
j_gene: TRBJ1-1; v_gene: TRBV2; len: 16; d_gene: -; CDR3nt: TGTGCCAGCAGTGGAGCTTTGACAGTTCTGAACACTGAAGCTTTCTTT; CDR3aa: CASSGALTVLNTEAFF
j_gene: TRBJ1-5; v_gene: TRBV27; len: 18; d_gene: -; CDR3nt: TGTGCCAGCAGTCCTCGAGGGAGGGAGAGGTCGGACAATCAGCCCCAGCATTTT; CDR3aa: CASSPRGRERSDNQPQHF
j_gene: TRBJ2-3; v_gene: TRBV19; len: 17; d_gene: -; CDR3nt: TGTGCCAGTAGTCCCCCCGGCCCCAGTACTACCTCAGATACGCAGTATTTT; CDR3aa: CASSPPGPSTTSDTQYF
j_gene: TRBJ1-1; v_gene: TRBV15; len: 15; d_gene: -; CDR3nt: TGTGCCACCAGCATGGCCCTTATCGAAGTGCCTGAAGCTTTCTTT; CDR3aa: CATSMALIEVPEAFF
j_gene: TRBJ2-7; v_gene: TRBV27; len: 17; d_gene: TRBD2; CDR3nt: TGTGCCAGCAGTTTCATACTAGCGGGGGGCCTTCTGTACGAGCAGTACTTC; CDR3aa: CASSFILAGGLLYEQYF
j_gene: TRBJ2-1; v_gene: TRBV19; len: 17; d_gene: TRBD2; CDR3nt: TGTGCCAGTAGTAACGGACTAGCGGGAAGCTCCTACAATGAGCAGTTCTTC; CDR3aa: CASSNGLAGSSYNEQFF
j_gene: TRBJ1-5; v_gene: TRBV6-5; len: 16; d_gene: TRBD1; CDR3nt: TGTGCCAGCAGTTTACAGGGGGCCAGGGGGAGTCAGCCCCAGCATTTT; CDR3aa: CASSLQGARGSQPQHF